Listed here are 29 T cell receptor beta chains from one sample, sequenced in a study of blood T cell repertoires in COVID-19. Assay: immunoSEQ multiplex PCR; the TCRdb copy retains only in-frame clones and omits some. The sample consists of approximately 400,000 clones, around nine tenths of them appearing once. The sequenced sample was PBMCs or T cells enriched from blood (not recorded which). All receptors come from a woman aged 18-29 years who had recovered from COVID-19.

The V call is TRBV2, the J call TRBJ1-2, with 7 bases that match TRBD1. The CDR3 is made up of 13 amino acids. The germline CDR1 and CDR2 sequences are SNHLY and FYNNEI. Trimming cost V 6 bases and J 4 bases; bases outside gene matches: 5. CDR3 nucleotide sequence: TGTGCCAGCAGGGGACAGACAACCTATGGCTACACCTTC. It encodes CASRGQTTYGYTF.

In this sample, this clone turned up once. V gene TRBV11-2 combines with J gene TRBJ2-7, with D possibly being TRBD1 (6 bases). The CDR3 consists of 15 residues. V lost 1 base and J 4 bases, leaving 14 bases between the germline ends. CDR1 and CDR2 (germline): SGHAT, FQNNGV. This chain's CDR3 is CASSLVGAREYEQYF. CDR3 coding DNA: TGTGCCAGCAGCTTAGTGGGGGCCCGGGAATACGAGCAGTACTTC.

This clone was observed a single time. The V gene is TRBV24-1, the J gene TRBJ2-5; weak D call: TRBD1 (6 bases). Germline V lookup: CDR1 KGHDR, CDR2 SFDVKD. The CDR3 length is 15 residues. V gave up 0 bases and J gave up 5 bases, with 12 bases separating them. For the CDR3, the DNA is TGTGCCACCAGTGATTTGCCCAGGGGCTCGGAGACCCAGTACTTC. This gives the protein CATSDLPRGSETQYF.

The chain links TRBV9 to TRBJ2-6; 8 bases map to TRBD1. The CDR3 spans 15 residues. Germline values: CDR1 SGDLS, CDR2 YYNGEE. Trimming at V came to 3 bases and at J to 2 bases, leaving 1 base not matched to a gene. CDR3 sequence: CASSDRGTGANVLTF. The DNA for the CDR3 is TGTGCCAGCAGCGACAGGGGGACTGGGGCCAACGTCCTGACTTTC.

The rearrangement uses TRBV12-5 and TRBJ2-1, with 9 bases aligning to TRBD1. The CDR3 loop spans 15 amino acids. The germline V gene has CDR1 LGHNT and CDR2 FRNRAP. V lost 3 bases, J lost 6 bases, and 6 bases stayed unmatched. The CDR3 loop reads CASGLQGALPNEQFF. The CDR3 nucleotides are TGTGCTAGTGGTTTACAGGGGGCGCTCCCCAATGAGCAGTTCTTC.

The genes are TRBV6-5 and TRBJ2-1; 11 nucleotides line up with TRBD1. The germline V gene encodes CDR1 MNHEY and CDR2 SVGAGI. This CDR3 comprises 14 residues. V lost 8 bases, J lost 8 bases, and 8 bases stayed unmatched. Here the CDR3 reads CASADRGLFDEQFF. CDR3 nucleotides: TGTGCCAGCGCGGACAGGGGGCTATTCGATGAGCAGTTCTTC.

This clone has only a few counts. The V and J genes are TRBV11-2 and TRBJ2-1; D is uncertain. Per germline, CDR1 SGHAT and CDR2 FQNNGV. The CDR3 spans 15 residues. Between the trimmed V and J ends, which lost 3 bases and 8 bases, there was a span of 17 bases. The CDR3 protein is CASSFRRLGLDEQFF. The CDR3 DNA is TGTGCCAGCAGCTTCCGCCGGCTCGGGTTGGATGAGCAGTTCTTC.

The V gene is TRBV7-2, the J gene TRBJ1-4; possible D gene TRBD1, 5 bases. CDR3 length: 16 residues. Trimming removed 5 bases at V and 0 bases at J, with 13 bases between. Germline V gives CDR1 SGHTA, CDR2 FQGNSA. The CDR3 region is CASSPGTGATNEKLFF. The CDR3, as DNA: TGTGCCAGCAGCCCGGGGACTGGCGCAACTAATGAAAAACTGTTTTTT. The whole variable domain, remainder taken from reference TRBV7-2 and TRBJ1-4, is GAGVSQSPSNKVTEKGKDVELRCDPISGHTALYWYRQSLGQGLEFLIYFQGNSAPDKSGLPSDRFSAERTGGSVSTLTIQRTQQEDSAVYLCASSPGTGATNEKLFFGSGTQLSVL.

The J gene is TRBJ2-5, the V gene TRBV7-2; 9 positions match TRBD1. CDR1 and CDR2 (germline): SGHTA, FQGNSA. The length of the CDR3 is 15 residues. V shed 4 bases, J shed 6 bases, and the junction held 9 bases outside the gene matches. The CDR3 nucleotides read TGTGCCAGCAGCTCCTCGGGACAGGGCTGGAAGACCCAGTACTTC. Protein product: CASSSSGQGWKTQYF.

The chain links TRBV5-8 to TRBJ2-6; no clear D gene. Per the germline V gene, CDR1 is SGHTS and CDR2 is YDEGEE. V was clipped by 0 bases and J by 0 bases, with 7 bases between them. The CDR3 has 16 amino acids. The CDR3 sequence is CASSLVTDSGANVLTF. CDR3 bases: TGTGCCAGCAGCTTGGTAACAGACTCTGGGGCCAACGTCCTGACTTTC.

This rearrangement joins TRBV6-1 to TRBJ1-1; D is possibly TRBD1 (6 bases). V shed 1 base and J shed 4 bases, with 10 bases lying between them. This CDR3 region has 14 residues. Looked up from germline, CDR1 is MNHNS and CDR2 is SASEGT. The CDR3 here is CASSEGGRFTEAFF. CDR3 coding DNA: TGTGCCAGCAGTGAAGGGGGGCGGTTCACTGAAGCTTTCTTT.

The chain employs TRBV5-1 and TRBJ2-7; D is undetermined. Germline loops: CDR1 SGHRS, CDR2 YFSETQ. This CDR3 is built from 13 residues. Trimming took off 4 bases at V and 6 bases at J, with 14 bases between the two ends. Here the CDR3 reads CASSANSPSEQYF. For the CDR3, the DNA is TGCGCCAGCAGCGCCAATAGCCCATCCGAGCAGTACTTC.

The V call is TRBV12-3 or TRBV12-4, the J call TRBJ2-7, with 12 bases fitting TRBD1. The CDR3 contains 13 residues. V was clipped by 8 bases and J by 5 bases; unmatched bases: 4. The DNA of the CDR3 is TGTGCCAGCCAACGGGACAGGGGGCACGAGCAGTACTTC. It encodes CASQRDRGHEQYF.

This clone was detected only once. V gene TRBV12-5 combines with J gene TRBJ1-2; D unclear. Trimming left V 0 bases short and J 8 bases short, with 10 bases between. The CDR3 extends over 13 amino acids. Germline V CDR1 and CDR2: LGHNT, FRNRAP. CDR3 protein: CASGLVSTGGYTF. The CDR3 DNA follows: TGTGCTAGTGGTTTGGTTTCGACGGGAGGCTACACCTTC.

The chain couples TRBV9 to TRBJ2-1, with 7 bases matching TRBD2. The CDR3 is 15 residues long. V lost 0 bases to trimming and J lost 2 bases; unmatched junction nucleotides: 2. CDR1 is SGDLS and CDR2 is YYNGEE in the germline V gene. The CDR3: CASSVAGGPYNEQFF. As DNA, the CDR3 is TGTGCCAGCAGCGTAGCGGGGGGACCCTACAATGAGCAGTTCTTC.

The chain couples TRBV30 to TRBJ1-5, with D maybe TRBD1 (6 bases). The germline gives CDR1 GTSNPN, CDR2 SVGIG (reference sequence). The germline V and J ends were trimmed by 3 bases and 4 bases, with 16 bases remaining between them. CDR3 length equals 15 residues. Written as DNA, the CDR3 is TGTGCCTGGAGCTCCGGGGGGCTACAAAATCAGCCCCAGCATTTT. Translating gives CAWSSGGLQNQPQHF.

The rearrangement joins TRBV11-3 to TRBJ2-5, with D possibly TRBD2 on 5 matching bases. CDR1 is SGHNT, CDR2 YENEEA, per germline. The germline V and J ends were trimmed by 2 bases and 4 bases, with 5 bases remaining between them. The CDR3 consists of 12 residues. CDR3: CASSLRGETQYF. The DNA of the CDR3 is TGTGCCAGCAGCTTACGGGGAGAGACCCAGTACTTC.

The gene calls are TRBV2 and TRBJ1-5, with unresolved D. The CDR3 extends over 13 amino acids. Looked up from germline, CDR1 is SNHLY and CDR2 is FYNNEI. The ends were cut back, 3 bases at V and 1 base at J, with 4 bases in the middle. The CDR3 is CASSDRSNQPQHF. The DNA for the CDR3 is TGTGCCAGCAGTGACAGGAGCAATCAGCCCCAGCATTTT.

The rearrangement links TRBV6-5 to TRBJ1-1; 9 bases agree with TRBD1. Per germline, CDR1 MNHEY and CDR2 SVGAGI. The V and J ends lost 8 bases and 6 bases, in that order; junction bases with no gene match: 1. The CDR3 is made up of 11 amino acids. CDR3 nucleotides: TGTGCCAGCCGGACAGGGGCTGAAGCTTTCTTT. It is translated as CASRTGAEAFF.

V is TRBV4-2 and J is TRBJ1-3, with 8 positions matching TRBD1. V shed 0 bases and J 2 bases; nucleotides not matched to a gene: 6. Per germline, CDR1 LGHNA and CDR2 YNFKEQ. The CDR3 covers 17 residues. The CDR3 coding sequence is TGTGCCAGCAGCCAAGATCTATTACAGGGGGCTGGAAACACCATATATTTT. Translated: CASSQDLLQGAGNTIYF.

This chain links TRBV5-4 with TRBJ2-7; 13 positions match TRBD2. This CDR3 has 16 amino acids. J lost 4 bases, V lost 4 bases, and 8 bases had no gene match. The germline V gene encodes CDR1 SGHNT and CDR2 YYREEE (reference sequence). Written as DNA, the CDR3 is TGTGCCAGCAGCCCGCGAAGGACTAGCGGGGGATACGAGCAGTACTTC. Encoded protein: CASSPRRTSGGYEQYF. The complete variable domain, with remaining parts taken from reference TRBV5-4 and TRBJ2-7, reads ETGVTQSPTHLIKTRGQQVTLRCSSQSGHNTVSWYQQALGQGPQFIFQYYREEENGRGNFPPRFSGLQFPNYSSELNVNALELDDSALYLCASSPRRTSGGYEQYFGPGTRLTVT.

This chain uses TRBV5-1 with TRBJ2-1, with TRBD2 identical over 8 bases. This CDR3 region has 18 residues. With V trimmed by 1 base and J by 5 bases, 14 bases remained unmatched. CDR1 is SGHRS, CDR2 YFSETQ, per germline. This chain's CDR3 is CASSLRLIGLAADNEQFF. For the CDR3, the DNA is TGCGCCAGCAGCTTGCGCTTGATTGGACTAGCAGCGGACAATGAGCAGTTCTTC.

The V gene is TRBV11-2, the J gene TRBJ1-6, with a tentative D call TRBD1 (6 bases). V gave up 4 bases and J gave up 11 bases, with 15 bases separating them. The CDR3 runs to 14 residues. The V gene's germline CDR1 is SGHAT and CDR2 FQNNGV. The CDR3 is CASSSLVDRPPLHF. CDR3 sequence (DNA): TGTGCCAGCAGCTCCCTAGTGGACAGACCACCCCTCCACTTT.

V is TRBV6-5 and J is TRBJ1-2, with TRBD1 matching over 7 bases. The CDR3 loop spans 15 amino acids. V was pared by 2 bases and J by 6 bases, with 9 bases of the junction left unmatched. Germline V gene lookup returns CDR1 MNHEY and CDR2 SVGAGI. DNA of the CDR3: TGTGCCAGCAGTTACGGACAGGATGGGGGCGATGGCTACACCTTC. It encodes CASSYGQDGGDGYTF.

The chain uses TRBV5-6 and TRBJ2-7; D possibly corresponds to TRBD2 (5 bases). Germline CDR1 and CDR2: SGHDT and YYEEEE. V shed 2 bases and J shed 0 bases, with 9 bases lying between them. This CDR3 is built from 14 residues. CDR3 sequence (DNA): TGTGCCAGCAGCTTCGTCCGGGGCTCCTACGAGCAGTACTTC. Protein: CASSFVRGSYEQYF.

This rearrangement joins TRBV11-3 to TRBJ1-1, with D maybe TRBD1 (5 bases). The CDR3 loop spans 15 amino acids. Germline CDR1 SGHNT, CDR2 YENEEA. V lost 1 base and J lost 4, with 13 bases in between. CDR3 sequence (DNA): TGTGCCAGCAGCTTAGGCGCGGGGCTGGGCACTGAAGCTTTCTTT. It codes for CASSLGAGLGTEAFF.

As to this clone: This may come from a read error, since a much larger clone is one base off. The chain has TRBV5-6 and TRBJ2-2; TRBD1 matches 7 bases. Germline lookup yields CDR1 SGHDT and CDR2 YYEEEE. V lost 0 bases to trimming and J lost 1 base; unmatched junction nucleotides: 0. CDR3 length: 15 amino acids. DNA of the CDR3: TGTGCCAGCAGCTTGGACAGGGGGAACACCGGGGAGCTGTTTTTT. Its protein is CASSLDRGNTGELFF.

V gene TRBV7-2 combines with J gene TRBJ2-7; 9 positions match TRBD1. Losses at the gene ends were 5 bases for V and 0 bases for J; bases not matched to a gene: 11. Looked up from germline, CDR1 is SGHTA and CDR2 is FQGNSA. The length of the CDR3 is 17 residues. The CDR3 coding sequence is TGTGCCAGCAGCCGCGTAAATCCGGGACAGGGCTCCTACGAGCAGTACTTC. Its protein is CASSRVNPGQGSYEQYF.

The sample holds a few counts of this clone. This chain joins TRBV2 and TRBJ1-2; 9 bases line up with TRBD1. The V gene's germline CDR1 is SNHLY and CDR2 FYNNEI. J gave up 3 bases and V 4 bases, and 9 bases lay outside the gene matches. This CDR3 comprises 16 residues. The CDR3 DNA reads TGTGCCAGCAGTGCTCTGAAGGGACAGGGATACTATGGCTACACCTTC. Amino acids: CASSALKGQGYYGYTF.